This entry describes one T cell receptor beta chain. Its antigen remains unidentified. No qualities accompany the bases; no much larger clone lies one base away. Participants in the prospective study were aged roughly 18 to 89 years, lived in 20 to 30 United States geographic areas, and enrolled through a virtual design. In the prospective study, cohorts were assigned on the basis of participant-reported clinical history obtained from a screening survey and a study questionnaire. In the prospective study, whole blood, serum and a nasopharyngeal or oropharyngeal swab were collected from each participant by mobile phlebotomists. Additional blood draws and questionnaires over a 2-month period could optionally be provided by prospective study participants. Blood samples from the prospective study were shipped frozen or at room temperature prior to DNA extraction. TCRbeta CDR3 regions were amplified from genomic DNA using the immunoSEQ Assay, a bias-controlled multiplex PCR. Concerning the study's data processing: Within the assay, amplification of reference gene primers was used to estimate how many nucleated cells each sample contained. To quantify the absolute abundance of each unique TCRbeta CDR3 rearrangement, sequence reads were collapsed and filtered. For each sample, productive Simpson clonality was calculated by taking the square root of Simpson's diversity index across productive rearrangements. The immuneACCESS repertoire file appears here via TCRdb, limited to in-frame rearrangements. These files lack a portion of the clones; in checked studies, under half of the deficit traces to unresolved V genes, and the cause of the others is not known. The DNA was the basis for D and trimming; V, J and clone size are from that table. This sample gives 200,000 to 300,000 clones in total; about nine tenths of them show up just once. The ten largest account for approximately 2.4% of the sample.

V and J lose 5 bases and 3 bases, and a span of 13 bases separates them. Taken from cysteine to phenylalanine, the CDR3 has 15 residues. The entry retains the CDR3 DNA only, 45 bases that are in frame from base 1. The germline V gene provides CDR1 LGHNA and CDR2 YSLEER. The data are from a study of blood T cell repertoires in COVID-19 (dated by TCRdb to 2020 to 2022). For the study in its entirety: Samples covering the acute and convalescent phases of COVID-19 were provided by collaborators in the United States, Italy and Spain. The material from the prospective study consisted of cDNA or gDNA derived from T cells, B-cell-depleted T cells, or PBMCs. The dataset comprised deeply sampled blood TCRbeta repertoires from subjects exposed to, actively infected with, or recovered from COVID-19. Samples were obtained from the ongoing ImmuneRACE study (first 160 participants) and from 1,254 subjects provided by 6 global collaborators. Where HLA class I and class II types were available, the types were taken from metadata supplied by the sample provider, not from assay-based typing. The repertoires were made available in a free public database intended to serve as a resource for research on the immune response to SARS-CoV-2. The sample metadata nearly always contained a de-identified subject ID, COVID-19 status, age in years and sex.

Broader findings and caveats from the paper: Clinical and demographic metadata were provided uncurated, with the amount varying by source and participant.

The V and J genes are TRBV4-3 and TRBJ2-2; the D gene is not confidently resolved. The sample was PBMCs or T cells enriched from blood (not recorded which). The receptor was derived from a woman younger than 45 with acute COVID-19. The bases read TGCGCCAGCAGCGCCCGCCTACTGTACACCGGGGAGCTGTTTTTT. Its product reads: CASSARLLYTGELFF.